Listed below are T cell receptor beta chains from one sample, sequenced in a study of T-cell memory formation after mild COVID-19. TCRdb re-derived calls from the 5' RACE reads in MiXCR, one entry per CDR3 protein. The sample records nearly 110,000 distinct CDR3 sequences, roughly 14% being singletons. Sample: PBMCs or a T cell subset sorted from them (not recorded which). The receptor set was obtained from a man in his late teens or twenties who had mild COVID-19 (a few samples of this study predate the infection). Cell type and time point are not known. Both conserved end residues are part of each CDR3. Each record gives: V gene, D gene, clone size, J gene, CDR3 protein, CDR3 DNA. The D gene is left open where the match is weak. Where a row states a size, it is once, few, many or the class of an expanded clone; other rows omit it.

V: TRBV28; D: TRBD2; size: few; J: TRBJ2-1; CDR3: CASSLGTSGHNEQFF; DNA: TGTGCCAGCAGTTTAGGGACTAGCGGGCATAATGAGCAGTTCTTC
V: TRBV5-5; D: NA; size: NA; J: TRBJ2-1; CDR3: CASSLKSGGEAYNEQFF; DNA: TGTGCCAGCAGCTTGAAGTCCGGGGGTGAGGCCTACAATGAGCAGTTCTTC
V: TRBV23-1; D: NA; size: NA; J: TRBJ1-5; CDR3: CASSRAGSNQPQHF; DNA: TGCGCCAGCAGCCGGGCCGGAAGCAATCAGCCCCAGCATTTT
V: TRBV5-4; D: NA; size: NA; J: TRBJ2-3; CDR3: CASSSDSTDTQYF; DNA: TGTGCCAGCAGCTCAGATAGCACAGATACGCAGTATTTT
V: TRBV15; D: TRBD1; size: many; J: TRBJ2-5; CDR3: CATSRVSLQGQETQYF; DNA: TGTGCCACCAGCAGAGTGAGCCTACAGGGGCAAGAGACCCAGTACTTC
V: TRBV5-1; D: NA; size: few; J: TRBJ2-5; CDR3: CASSLPYQETQYF; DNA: TGCGCCAGCAGCCTGCCATACCAAGAGACCCAGTACTTC
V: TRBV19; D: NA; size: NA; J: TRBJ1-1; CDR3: CASGNGASEAFF; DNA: TGTGCCAGTGGGAACGGTGCGTCTGAAGCTTTCTTT
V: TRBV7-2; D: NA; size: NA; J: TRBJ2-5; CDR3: CASSPLPRGSGETQYF; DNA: TGTGCCAGCAGCCCATTGCCTCGCGGGTCTGGGGAGACCCAGTACTTC
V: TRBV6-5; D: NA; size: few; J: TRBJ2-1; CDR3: CASRQSRVDEQFF; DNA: TGTGCCAGCAGACAATCTAGGGTGGATGAGCAGTTCTTC
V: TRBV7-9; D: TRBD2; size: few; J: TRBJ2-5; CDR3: CASSSLTSGGKETQYF; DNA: TGTGCCAGCAGCTCGCTGACTAGCGGGGGAAAGGAGACCCAGTACTTC
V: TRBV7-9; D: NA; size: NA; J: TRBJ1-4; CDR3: CASSFSSSGALNEKLFF; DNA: TGTGCCAGCAGCTTCAGTTCGTCGGGGGCGTTAAATGAAAAACTGTTTTTT
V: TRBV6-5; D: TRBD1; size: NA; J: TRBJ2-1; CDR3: CASSGWDRHNEQFF; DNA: TGTGCCAGCAGTGGGTGGGACAGACACAATGAGCAGTTCTTC
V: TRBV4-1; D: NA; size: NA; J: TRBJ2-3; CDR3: CASSQDHEGDTQYF; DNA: TGCGCCAGCAGCCAAGACCATGAGGGAGATACGCAGTATTTT
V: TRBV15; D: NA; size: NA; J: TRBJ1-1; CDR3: CATSARQRNTEAFF; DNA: TGTGCCACCAGCGCCCGACAGAGGAACACTGAAGCTTTCTTT
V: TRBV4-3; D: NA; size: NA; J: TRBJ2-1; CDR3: CASSQDRQSYYNEQFF; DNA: TGCGCCAGCAGCCAAGATCGGCAGAGCTACTACAATGAGCAGTTCTTC
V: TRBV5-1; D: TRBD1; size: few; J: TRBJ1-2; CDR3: CASREDRGPNYGYTF; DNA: TGCGCCAGCAGGGAAGACAGGGGCCCTAACTATGGCTACACCTTC
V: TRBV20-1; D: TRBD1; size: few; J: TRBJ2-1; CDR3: CTPDRGRDEQFF; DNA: TGCACCCCGGACAGGGGGCGAGATGAGCAGTTCTTC
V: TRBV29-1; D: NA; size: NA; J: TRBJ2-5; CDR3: CSGLWGTGTQYF; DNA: TGCAGCGGGTTATGGGGCACGGGGACCCAGTACTTC
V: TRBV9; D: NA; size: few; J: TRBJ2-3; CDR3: CASSSVPMDTQYF; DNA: TGTGCCAGCAGCTCCGTCCCCATGGATACGCAGTATTTT
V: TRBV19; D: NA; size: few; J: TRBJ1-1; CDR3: CASSISANEAFF; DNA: TGTGCCAGTAGTATTTCGGCCAATGAAGCTTTCTTT
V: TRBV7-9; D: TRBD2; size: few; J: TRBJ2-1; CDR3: CASSRTSGGSQFF; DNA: TGTGCCAGCAGCCGGACTAGCGGGGGATCGCAGTTCTTC
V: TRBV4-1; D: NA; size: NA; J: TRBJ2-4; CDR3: CASSQVPGAKNIQYF; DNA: TGCGCCAGCAGCCAAGTGCCGGGAGCCAAAAACATTCAGTACTTC
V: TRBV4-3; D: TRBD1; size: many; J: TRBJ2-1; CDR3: CASSHQNRGVDEQFF; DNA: TGCGCCAGCAGCCATCAAAACAGGGGGGTCGATGAGCAGTTCTTC
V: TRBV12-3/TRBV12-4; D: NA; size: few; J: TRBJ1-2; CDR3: CASSFAGSFYGYTF; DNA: TGTGCCAGCAGTTTCGCAGGGTCTTTCTATGGCTACACCTTC
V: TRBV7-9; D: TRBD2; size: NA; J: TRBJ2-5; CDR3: CASRTSAEETQYF; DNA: TGTGCCAGCCGTACTAGCGCAGAAGAGACCCAGTACTTC
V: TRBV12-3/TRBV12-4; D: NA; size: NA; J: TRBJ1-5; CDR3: CASSEPLQPQHF; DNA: TGTGCCAGCAGCGAGCCCCTTCAGCCCCAGCATTTT
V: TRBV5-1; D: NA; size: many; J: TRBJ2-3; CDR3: CASSFRFQGTPVADTQYF; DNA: TGCGCCAGCAGCTTTCGGTTTCAAGGGACCCCCGTGGCAGATACGCAGTATTTT